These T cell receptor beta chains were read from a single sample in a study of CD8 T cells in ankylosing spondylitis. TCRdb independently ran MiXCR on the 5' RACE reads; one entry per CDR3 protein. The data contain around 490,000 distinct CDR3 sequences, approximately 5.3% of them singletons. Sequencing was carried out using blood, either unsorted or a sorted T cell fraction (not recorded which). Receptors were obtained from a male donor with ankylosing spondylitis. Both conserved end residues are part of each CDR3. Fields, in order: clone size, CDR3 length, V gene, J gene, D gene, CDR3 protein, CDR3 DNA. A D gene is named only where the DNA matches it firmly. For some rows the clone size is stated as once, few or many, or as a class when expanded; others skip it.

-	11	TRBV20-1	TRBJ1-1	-	CSPQEGTLSLF	TGCAGTCCACAAGAGGGGACACTTTCCCTTTTT
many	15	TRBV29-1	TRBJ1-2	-	CSVELSGGEGYGYTF	TGCAGCGTTGAGTTATCCGGGGGCGAAGGCTATGGCTACACCTTC
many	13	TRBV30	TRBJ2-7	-	CAWRGGGYYEQYF	TGTGCCTGGAGAGGAGGCGGCTACTACGAGCAGTACTTC
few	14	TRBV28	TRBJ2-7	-	CASYNTKDSPEQYF	TGTGCCAGCTATAACACTAAGGATTCTCCCGAGCAGTACTTC
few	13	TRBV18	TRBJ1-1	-	CASADPHDTEAFF	TGTGCCAGCGCAGACCCTCATGACACTGAAGCTTTCTTT
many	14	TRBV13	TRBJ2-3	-	CASHGAGLTDTQYF	TGTGCCAGCCATGGGGCGGGTCTCACAGATACGCAGTATTTT
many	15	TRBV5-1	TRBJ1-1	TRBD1	CASSGGDRGSTEAFF	TGCGCCAGCAGCGGAGGGGACAGGGGAAGCACTGAAGCTTTCTTT
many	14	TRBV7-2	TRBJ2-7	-	CASSFRDTSYEQYF	TGTGCCAGCAGCTTTAGGGACACCTCCTACGAGCAGTACTTC
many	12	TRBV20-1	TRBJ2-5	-	CSANVPRETQYF	TGCAGTGCAAATGTCCCCCGAGAGACCCAGTACTTC
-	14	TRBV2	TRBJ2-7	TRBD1	CASSPDRVRYEQYF	TGTGCCAGCAGTCCCGACAGGGTGCGCTACGAGCAGTACTTC
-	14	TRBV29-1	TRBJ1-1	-	CSSEGRSQGTEAFF	TGCAGCTCTGAAGGGCGGTCCCAGGGCACTGAAGCTTTCTTT
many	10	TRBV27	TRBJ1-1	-	CASSAAWTLF	TGTGCCAGCAGTGCAGCCTGGACACTCTTT
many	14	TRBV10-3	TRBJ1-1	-	CATSRLGMNTEAFF	TGTGCCACCAGCCGGTTAGGGATGAACACTGAAGCTTTCTTT
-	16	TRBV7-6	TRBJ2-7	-	CASSFGRDTAGYEQYF	TGTGCCAGCAGCTTCGGCAGGGACACCGCGGGGTACGAGCAGTACTTC
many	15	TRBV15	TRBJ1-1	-	CATSREGQTNTEAFF	TGTGCCACCAGCAGAGAGGGACAAACGAACACTGAAGCTTTCTTT
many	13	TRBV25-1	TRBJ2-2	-	CASLSSLTGELFF	TGTGCCAGCCTTTCTTCCCTCACCGGGGAGCTGTTTTTT
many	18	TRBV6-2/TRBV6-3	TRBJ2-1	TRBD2	CASSYSYLAGEVVNEQFF	TGTGCCAGCAGTTACTCCTATCTAGCGGGAGAGGTGGTGAATGAGCAGTTCTTC
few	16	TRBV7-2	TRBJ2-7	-	CASSLAPEQGYYEQYF	TGTGCCAGCAGCTTAGCACCGGAACAGGGATATTACGAGCAGTACTTC
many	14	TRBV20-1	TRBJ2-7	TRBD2	CSAPLAGGPSEQYF	TGCAGTGCTCCTCTAGCGGGAGGGCCGAGCGAGCAGTACTTC
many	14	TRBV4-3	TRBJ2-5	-	CASSPGPLQETQYF	TGCGCCAGCAGCCCGGGACCGCTCCAAGAGACCCAGTACTTC
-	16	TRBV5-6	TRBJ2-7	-	CASSLSGLGLGYEQYF	TGTGCCAGCAGCTTGAGTGGTCTGGGATTGGGCTACGAGCAGTACTTC
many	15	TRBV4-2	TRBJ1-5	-	CASSQEIFGNQPQHF	TGTGCCAGCAGCCAAGAGATATTCGGAAATCAGCCCCAGCATTTT
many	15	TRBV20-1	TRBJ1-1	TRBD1	CSARATQGRFFEAFF	TGCAGTGCTAGAGCGACACAGGGGAGGTTTTTCGAAGCTTTCTTT
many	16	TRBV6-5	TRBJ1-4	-	CASSYSWGSRNEKLFF	TGTGCCAGCAGTTACTCTTGGGGGAGCCGTAATGAAAAACTGTTTTTT
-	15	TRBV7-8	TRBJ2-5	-	CASSKVRGLWETQYF	TGTGCCAGCAGCAAGGTCCGGGGCCTTTGGGAGACCCAGTACTTC
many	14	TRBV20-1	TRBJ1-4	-	CSAQNPLIYEKLFF	TGCAGTGCCCAAAATCCGCTAATTTATGAAAAACTGTTTTTT
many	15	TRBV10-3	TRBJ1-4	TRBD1	CAISVPGTVNEKLFF	TGTGCCATCAGTGTTCCCGGGACAGTTAATGAAAAACTGTTTTTT
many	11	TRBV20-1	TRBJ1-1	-	CSATWNTEAFF	TGCAGTGCTACTTGGAACACTGAAGCTTTCTTT
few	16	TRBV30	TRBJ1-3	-	CAWSVVPPSSGNTIYF	TGTGCCTGGAGTGTAGTTCCCCCGAGCTCTGGAAACACCATATATTTT
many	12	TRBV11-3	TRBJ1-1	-	CASSWGEGEAFF	TGTGCCAGCAGCTGGGGGGAAGGTGAAGCTTTCTTT
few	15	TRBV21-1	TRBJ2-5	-	CASSKARGGWETQYF	TGTGCCAGCAGCAAAGCGAGAGGGGGCTGGGAGACCCAGTACTTC
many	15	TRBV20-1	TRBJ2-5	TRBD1	CSARDQDRVGETQYF	TGCAGTGCTAGAGACCAGGACAGGGTCGGGGAGACCCAGTACTTC
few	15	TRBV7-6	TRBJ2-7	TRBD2	CASTLLSGSSGEQYF	TGTGCCAGCACCCTCCTGAGCGGGAGCTCGGGCGAGCAGTACTTC
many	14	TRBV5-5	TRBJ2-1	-	CASSPDGLYNEQFF	TGTGCCAGCAGCCCCGATGGGTTGTACAATGAGCAGTTCTTC
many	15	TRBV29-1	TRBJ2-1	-	CSVVGEAFSYNEQFF	TGCAGCGTTGTGGGAGAAGCGTTCTCCTACAATGAGCAGTTCTTC
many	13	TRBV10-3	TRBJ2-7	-	CAISEGRIYEQYF	TGTGCCATCAGTGAGGGAAGAATCTACGAGCAGTACTTC
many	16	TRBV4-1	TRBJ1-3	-	CASSQDSFGAGNTIYF	TGCGCCAGCAGCCAAGATAGCTTCGGGGCTGGAAACACCATATATTTT
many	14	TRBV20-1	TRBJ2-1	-	CSAFRTVVYNEQFF	TGCAGTGCTTTCCGGACGGTGGTCTACAATGAGCAGTTCTTC
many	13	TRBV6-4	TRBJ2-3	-	CASSERGADTQYF	TGTGCCAGCAGTGAACGGGGGGCGGATACGCAGTATTTT
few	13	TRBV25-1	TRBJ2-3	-	CASSATGTNTQYF	TGTGCCAGCAGTGCAACAGGGACCAATACGCAGTATTTT
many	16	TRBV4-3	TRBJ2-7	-	CASSQDVTEGSYEQYF	TGCGCCAGCAGCCAAGATGTGACCGAGGGGTCATACGAGCAGTACTTC
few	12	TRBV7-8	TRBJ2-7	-	CASSLGGGTAYF	TGTGCCAGCAGCTTAGGGGGGGGGACAGCGTACTTC
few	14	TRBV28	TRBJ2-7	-	CASSFIGSYYEQYF	TGTGCCAGCAGTTTTATCGGCAGCTACTACGAGCAGTACTTC
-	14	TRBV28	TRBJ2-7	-	CASSLQGGFYEQYF	TGTGCCAGCAGTTTACAGGGGGGGTTCTACGAGCAGTACTTC